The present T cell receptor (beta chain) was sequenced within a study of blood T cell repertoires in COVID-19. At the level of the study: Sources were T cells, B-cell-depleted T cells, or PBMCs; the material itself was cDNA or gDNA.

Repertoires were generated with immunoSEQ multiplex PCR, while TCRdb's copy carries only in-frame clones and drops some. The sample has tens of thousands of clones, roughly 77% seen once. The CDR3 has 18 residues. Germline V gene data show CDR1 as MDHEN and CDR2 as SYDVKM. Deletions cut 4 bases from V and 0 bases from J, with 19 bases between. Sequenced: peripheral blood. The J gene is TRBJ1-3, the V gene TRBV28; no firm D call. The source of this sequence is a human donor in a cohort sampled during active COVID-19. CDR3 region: CASSYAQSGINSGNTIYF. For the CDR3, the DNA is TGTGCCAGCAGTTACGCACAGAGCGGGATAAACTCTGGAAACACCATATATTTT.